This T cell receptor beta chain was sequenced during a study of CD8+ T cells in alopecia areata. Cell sorting on a FACSAria was used to separate CD4+ and CD8+ T cells from the PBMCs. Points on this clone: Its antigen is as yet unknown.

The germline V and J ends were trimmed by 5 bases and 2 bases, with 7 bases remaining between them. CDR3 size: 12 residues. Germline V gene data show CDR1 as WSHSY and CDR2 as SAAADI. Study conclusions and caveats: Clonality in lesional scalp, especially alopecia totalis/universalis, exceeded that of normal scalp.

Extraction and reverse transcription of RNA yielded cDNA as the sequencing template. This table comes from immunoSEQ multiplex PCR, and its TCRdb copy is limited to in-frame clones, with some not included. The table shows about 200,000 clones, with more than 55% occurring only once. The chain carries TRBV10-2 and TRBJ2-7; D uncertain. This receptor was identified in a human donor in good health. Sequenced material: CD8+ T cells sorted from blood. The CDR3 DNA follows: TGCGCCAGCAGTCCAGACCCCTACGAGCAGTACTTC. It is translated as CASSPDPYEQYF.